Following are 18 T cell receptor beta chains from one sample sequenced in a study of graft-versus-host responses after intestinal transplantation. The antigens for these receptors are not known. Profiling relied on immunoSEQ multiplex PCR, and the TCRdb table lists in-frame clones only, not all of them. Of more than 60,000 clones detected, 90% appear once; the ten largest clones hold approximately 1.2%. Sequenced here: unstimulated CD8+ T cells sorted from spleen or lymph node cells, sampled before intestinal transplant. The origin of the receptors is a human donor who received an intestinal transplant.

This rearrangement joins TRBV6-5 to TRBJ1-5; no firm D call. The CDR3 runs 13 residues. V was clipped by 2 bases and J by 7 bases, with 9 bases between them. Germline V lookup: CDR1 MNHEY, CDR2 SVGAGI. In DNA form, the CDR3 reads TGTGCCAGCAGTTACGGGCCCATCCAGCCCCAGCATTTT. As protein: CASSYGPIQPQHF.

The chain is built from TRBV29-1 and TRBJ2-2, with 14 positions matching TRBD2. This CDR3 has 15 amino acids. Unmatched junction bases numbered 5, after V lost 4 bases and J lost 7 bases. The germline V gene encodes CDR1 SQVTM and CDR2 ANQGSEA. CDR3 coding DNA: TGCAGCGTTGCCGGGACTAGCGGGGGAAGCGGGGAGCTGTTTTTT. This sequence encodes CSVAGTSGGSGELFF.

The genes are TRBV7-8 and TRBJ2-2; 12 bases align to TRBD1. V was pared by 5 bases and J by 1 base, with 8 bases of the junction left unmatched. Germline lookup yields CDR1 SGHVS and CDR2 FQNEAQ. The CDR3 consists of 18 residues. CDR3 sequence reads: CASSPFGTGGGNTGELFF. CDR3 nucleotide sequence: TGTGCCAGCAGCCCCTTCGGGACAGGGGGCGGGAACACCGGGGAGCTGTTTTTT.

This clone was seen only a few times. The V and J genes are TRBV7-9 and TRBJ2-5; 8 nucleotides align to TRBD2. Germline CDR1 is SEHNR and CDR2 is FQNEAQ (reference sequence). J lost 5 bases, V lost 7 bases, and 12 bases had no gene match. The CDR3 has 15 residues. CDR3 nucleotide sequence: TGTGCCAGCAACAATCACCTCGGCGGGGGGGAGACCCAGTACTTC. This encodes CASNNHLGGGETQYF.

The chain couples TRBV5-6 to TRBJ2-7; perhaps TRBD1 as D (6 bases). This CDR3 comprises 16 residues. The germline V gene has CDR1 SGHDT and CDR2 YYEEEE. V shed 3 bases and J shed 3 bases, with 19 bases lying between them. The CDR3 sequence is CASSYGYPGQDYEQYF. Written as DNA, the CDR3 is TGTGCCAGCAGCTACGGATACCCGGGACAAGACTACGAGCAGTACTTC.

The V and J genes are TRBV6-5 and TRBJ2-7; maybe TRBD1 (6 bases). The CDR3 sequence is 13 residues long. V dropped 5 bases and J dropped 6 bases, with 14 bases sitting between them. CDR1 is MNHEY and CDR2 is SVGAGI in the germline V gene. The CDR3 region has the DNA TGTGCCAGCAGTGGCCCCAGGGGTGGCGAGCAGTACTTC. It is translated as CASSGPRGGEQYF.

The V call is TRBV9, the J call TRBJ2-7, with 8 bases lining up with TRBD2. CDR3 length equals 15 residues. The V gene's germline CDR1 is SGDLS and CDR2 YYNGEE. J was trimmed by 4 bases and V by 0 bases; bases with no gene match: 6. DNA of the CDR3: TGTGCCAGCAGCGTAGGGGCGGGGGGACATTACGAGCAGTACTTC. This translates into CASSVGAGGHYEQYF.

V gene TRBV7-9 combines with J gene TRBJ1-5; 7 nucleotides match TRBD1. Germline CDR1 and CDR2: SEHNR and FQNEAQ (reference sequence). Trimming at V came to 2 bases and at J to 4 bases, leaving 5 bases not matched to a gene. CDR3 length: 15 residues. The DNA for the CDR3 is TGTGCCAGCAGCTTATTTCAGGGGGTAAATCAGCCCCAGCATTTT. Translating gives CASSLFQGVNQPQHF.

The rearrangement joins TRBV7-6 to TRBJ1-1; the D is unclear. V lost 1 base, J lost 11 bases, and 20 bases lay in between. Germline CDR1 and CDR2: SGHVS and FNYEAQ. CDR3 length equals 15 residues. DNA of the CDR3: TGTGCCAGCAGCTTAGGTTTTGGGCAGGCGGGTGGGGCTTTCTTT. Encoded protein: CASSLGFGQAGGAFF.

The chain has TRBV27 and TRBJ1-1; D is perhaps TRBD1 (6 bases). The CDR3 has 15 residues. The ends were cut back, 5 bases at V and 4 bases at J, with 17 bases in the middle. Germline CDR1 MNHEY, CDR2 SMNVEV (reference sequence). In DNA, the CDR3 is TGTGCCAGCAGTCAAGGACGAAGCAGGGGCACTGAAGCTTTCTTT. Protein product: CASSQGRSRGTEAFF.

The chain uses TRBV27 and TRBJ2-7; no reliable D call. Germline V gene sequence: CDR1 MNHEY, CDR2 SMNVEV (reference sequence). With 3 bases removed from V and 2 bases from J, the gap between germline ends came to 8 bases. There are 13 residues in the CDR3. The CDR3 loop reads CASSLGTPYEQYF. In nucleotides, the CDR3 is TGTGCCAGCAGTTTGGGCACTCCCTACGAGCAGTACTTC.

CDR3 loop: CATSGDYGYTF. The CDR3 nucleotides read TGTGCCACCTCCGGTGACTATGGCTACACCTTC. The chain uses TRBV27 and TRBJ1-2, with D unresolved. Per the germline V gene, CDR1 is MNHEY and CDR2 is SMNVEV (reference sequence). V lost 10 bases to trimming and J lost 3 bases, with 9 bases between them. CDR3 length: 11 amino acids.

The CDR3 coding sequence is TGTGCCAGCAGCCGTTCCCCAGATACGCAGTATTTT. Its translation is CASSRSPDTQYF. The chain employs TRBV13 and TRBJ2-3; D ambiguous. Germline V gene data show CDR1 as PRHDT and CDR2 as FYEKMQ (reference sequence). V lost 5 bases and J lost 4, with 7 bases in between. CDR3 length: 12 amino acids. Drawing the rest from reference TRBV13 and TRBJ2-3, the complete variable domain is AAGVIQSPRHLIKEKRETATLKCYPIPRHDTVYWYQQGPGQDPQFLISFYEKMQSDKGSIPDRFSAQQFSDYHSELNMSSLELGDSALYFCASSRSPDTQYFGPGTRLTVL.

This clone has a single count. This chain uses TRBV7-2 with TRBJ1-2; D ambiguous. V dropped 0 bases and J dropped 7 bases, with 15 bases sitting between them. This CDR3 region has 15 residues. CDR1 SGHTA and CDR2 FQGNSA come from the germline V gene. The CDR3 sequence is CASSLAFEGMGGYTF. The CDR3 DNA reads TGTGCCAGCAGCTTAGCGTTTGAGGGTATGGGTGGCTACACCTTC.

The V gene is TRBV19, the J gene TRBJ2-6; 10 bases line up with TRBD1. This CDR3 is 18 amino acids long. CDR1 and CDR2 (germline): LNHDA, SQIVND (reference sequence). Trimming removed 6 bases from V and 3 bases from J; junction bases left unmatched: 11. The chain's CDR3 is CASRDRDRGLIGANVLTF. CDR3 sequence (DNA): TGTGCCAGTAGAGACCGGGACAGGGGACTGATTGGGGCCAACGTCCTGACTTTC.

J is TRBJ2-7 and V is TRBV7-6; D perhaps matches TRBD1 (6 bases). The V end lost 0 bases, the J end lost 1 base, and 7 bases lay between the germline ends. The germline gives CDR1 SGHVS, CDR2 FNYEAQ. The CDR3 has 14 amino acids. Here the CDR3 DNA reads TGTGCCAGCAGCTTAGCAGGGGGTTCCTACGAGCAGTACTTC. Translation gives CASSLAGGSYEQYF.

The CDR3 region has the DNA TGTGCCAGCAGTTACGAAGGGGATCAGCCCCAGCATTTT. Translation gives CASSYEGDQPQHF. The genes are TRBV6-6 and TRBJ1-5, with D maybe TRBD1 (5 bases). V was clipped by 2 bases and J by 5 bases, with 7 bases between them. Germline V gene sequence: CDR1 MNHNY, CDR2 SVGAGI (reference sequence). CDR3 length: 13 amino acids.

The J gene is TRBJ1-5, the V gene TRBV2; D is unclear. The CDR3 contains 12 residues. CDR1 and CDR2 from the germline V gene are SNHLY and FYNNEI. The V gene lost 4 bases and the J gene lost 3 bases, with 4 bases spanning the gap. CDR3 amino acids: CASSGANQPQHF. CDR3 coding DNA: TGTGCCAGCAGTGGGGCCAATCAGCCCCAGCATTTT. The full variable domain, rest sourced from reference TRBV2 and TRBJ1-5, is EPEVTQTPSHQVTQMGQEVILRCVPISNHLYFYWYRQILGQKVEFLVSFYNNEISEKSEIFDDQFSVERPDGSNFTLKIRSTKLEDSAMYFCASSGANQPQHFGDGTRLSIL.